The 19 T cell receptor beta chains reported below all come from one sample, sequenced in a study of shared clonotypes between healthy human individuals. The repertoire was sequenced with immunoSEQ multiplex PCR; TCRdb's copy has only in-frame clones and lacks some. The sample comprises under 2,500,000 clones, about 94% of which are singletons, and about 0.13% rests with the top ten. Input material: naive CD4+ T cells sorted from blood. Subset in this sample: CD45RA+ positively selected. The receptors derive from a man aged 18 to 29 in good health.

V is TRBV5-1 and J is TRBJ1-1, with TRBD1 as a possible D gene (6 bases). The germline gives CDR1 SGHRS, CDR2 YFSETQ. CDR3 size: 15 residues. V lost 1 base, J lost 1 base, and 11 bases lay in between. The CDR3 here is CASSLTGTTNTEAFF. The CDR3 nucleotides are TGCGCCAGCAGCTTGACCGGGACAACGAACACTGAAGCTTTCTTT.

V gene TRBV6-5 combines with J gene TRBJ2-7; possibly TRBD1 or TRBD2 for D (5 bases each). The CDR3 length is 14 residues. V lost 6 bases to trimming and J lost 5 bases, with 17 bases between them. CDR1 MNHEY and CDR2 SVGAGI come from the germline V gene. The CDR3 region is CASRSGTGRDEQYF. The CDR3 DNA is TGTGCCAGCAGGTCCGGGACGGGGAGAGACGAGCAGTACTTC.

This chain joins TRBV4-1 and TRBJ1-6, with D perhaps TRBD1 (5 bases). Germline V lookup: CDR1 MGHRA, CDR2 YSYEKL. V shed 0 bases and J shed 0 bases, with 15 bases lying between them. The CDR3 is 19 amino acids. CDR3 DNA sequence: TGCGCCAGCAGCCAAGAAAGAGTTGGGACGAGCTCCTATAATTCACCCCTCCACTTT. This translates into CASSQERVGTSSYNSPLHF.

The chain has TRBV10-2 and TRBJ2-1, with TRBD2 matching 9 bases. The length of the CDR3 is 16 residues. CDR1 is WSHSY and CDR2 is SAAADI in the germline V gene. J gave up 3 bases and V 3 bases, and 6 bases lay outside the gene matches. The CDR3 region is CASSDSRREGYNEQFF. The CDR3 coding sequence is TGCGCCAGCAGTGACTCCCGGCGGGAGGGCTACAATGAGCAGTTCTTC.

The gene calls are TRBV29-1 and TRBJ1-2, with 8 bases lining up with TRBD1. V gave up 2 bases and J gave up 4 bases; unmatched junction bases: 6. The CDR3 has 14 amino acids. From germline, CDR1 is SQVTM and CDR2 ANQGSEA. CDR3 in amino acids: CSVEPPGGAYGYTF. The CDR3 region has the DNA TGCAGCGTTGAACCCCCAGGGGGCGCCTATGGCTACACCTTC.

The CDR3 coding sequence is TGCGCCAGCAGCTTACGTGAGGAGACAGGAGGCTCACCCCTCCACTTT. Protein product: CASSLREETGGSPLHF. The V call is TRBV5-1, the J call TRBJ1-6; D possibly corresponds to TRBD1 (6 bases). V lost 2 bases, J lost 10 bases, and 19 bases lay in between. Germline lookup yields CDR1 SGHRS and CDR2 YFSETQ. The length of the CDR3 is 16 residues.

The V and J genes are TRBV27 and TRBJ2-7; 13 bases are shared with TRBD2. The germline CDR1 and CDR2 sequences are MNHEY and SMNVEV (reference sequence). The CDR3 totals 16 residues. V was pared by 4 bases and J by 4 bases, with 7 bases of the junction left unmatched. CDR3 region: CASSSRTSGRGYEQYF. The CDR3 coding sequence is TGTGCCAGCAGTTCGAGGACTAGCGGGAGAGGATACGAGCAGTACTTC.

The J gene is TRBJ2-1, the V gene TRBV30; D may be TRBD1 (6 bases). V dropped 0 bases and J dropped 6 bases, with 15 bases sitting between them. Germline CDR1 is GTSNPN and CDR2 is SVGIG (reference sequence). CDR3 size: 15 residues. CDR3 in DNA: TGTGCCTGGAGTGTACTCAGGGGTAACCGCAATGAGCAGTTCTTC. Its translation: CAWSVLRGNRNEQFF.

The chain's CDR3 is CASTALAGQGDGNTIYF. DNA for the CDR3: TGTGCCAGTACGGCCCTGGCCGGACAGGGTGATGGAAACACCATATATTTT. This chain links TRBV19 with TRBJ1-3; 8 bases are a match to TRBD1. Germline V gene lookup returns CDR1 LNHDA and CDR2 SQIVND (reference sequence). The CDR3 length is 17 residues. V was pared by 7 bases and J by 3 bases, with 14 bases of the junction left unmatched. The full variable domain, its missing parts supplied by reference TRBV19 and TRBJ1-3, is DGGITQSPKYLFRKEGQNVTLSCEQNLNHDAMYWYRQDPGQGLRLIYYSQIVNDFQKGDIAEGYSVSREKKESFPLTVTSAQKNPTAFYLCASTALAGQGDGNTIYFGEGSWLTVV.

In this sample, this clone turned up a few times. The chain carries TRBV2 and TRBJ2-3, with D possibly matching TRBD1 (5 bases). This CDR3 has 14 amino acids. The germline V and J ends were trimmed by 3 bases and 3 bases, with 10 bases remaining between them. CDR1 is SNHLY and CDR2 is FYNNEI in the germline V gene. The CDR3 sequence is CASSEQGLTDTQYF. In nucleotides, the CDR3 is TGTGCCAGCAGTGAGCAGGGTTTGACAGATACGCAGTATTTT.

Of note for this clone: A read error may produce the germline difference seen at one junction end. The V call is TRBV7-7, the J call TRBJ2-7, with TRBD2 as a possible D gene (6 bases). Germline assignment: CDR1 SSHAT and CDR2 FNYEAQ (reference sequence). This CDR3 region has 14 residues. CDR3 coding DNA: TGTGCTAGCAGCCCCCTGGGAGGACCCTACGAGCAGTACTTC. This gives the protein CASSPLGGPYEQYF.

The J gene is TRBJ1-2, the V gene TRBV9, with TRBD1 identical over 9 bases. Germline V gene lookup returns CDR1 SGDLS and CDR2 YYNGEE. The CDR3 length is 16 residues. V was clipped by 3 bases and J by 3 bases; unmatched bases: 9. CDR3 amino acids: CASSARGTGIDYGYTF. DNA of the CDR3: TGTGCCAGCAGCGCTAGAGGGACAGGGATTGACTATGGCTACACCTTC.

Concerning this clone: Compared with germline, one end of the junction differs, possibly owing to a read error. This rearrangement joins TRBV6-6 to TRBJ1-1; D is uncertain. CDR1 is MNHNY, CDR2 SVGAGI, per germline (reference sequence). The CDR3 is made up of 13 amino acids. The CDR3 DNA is TGTGCCAGCAGCTACTCAGTCACCACTGAAGCTTTCTTT. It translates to CASSYSVTTEAFF.

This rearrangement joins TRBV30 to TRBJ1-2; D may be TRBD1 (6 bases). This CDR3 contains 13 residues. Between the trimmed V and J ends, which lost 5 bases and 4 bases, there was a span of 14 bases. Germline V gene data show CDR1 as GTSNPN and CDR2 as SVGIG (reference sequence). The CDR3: CAWDPGERYGYTF. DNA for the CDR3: TGTGCCTGGGACCCAGGGGAGCGCTATGGCTACACCTTC.

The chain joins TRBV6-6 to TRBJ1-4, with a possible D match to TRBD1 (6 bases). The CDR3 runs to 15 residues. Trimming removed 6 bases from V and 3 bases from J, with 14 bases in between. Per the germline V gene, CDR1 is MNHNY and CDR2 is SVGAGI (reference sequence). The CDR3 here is CASSPPGGANEKLFF. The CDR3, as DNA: TGTGCCAGCAGCCCCCCGGGGGGCGCTAATGAAAAACTGTTTTTT.

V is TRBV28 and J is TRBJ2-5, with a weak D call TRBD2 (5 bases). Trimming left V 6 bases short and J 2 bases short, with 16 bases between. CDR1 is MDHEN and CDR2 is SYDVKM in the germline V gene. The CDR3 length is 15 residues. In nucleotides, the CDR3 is TGTGCCAGCAGCCGTTTGGACCGGGATCAAGAGACCCAGTACTTC. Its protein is CASSRLDRDQETQYF.

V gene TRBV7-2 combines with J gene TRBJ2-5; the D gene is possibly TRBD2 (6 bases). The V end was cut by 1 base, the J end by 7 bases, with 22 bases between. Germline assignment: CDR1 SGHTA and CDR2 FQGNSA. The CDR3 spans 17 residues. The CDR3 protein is CASSLGRAGPSEGTQYF. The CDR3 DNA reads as TGTGCCAGCAGCTTAGGTCGTGCGGGACCTTCGGAAGGGACCCAGTACTTC.

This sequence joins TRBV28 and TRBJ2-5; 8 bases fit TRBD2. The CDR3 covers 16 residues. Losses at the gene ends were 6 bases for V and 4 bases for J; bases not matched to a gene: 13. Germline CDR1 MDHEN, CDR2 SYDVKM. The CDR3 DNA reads TGTGCCAGCAGCCGAACTACGGGGGGGCCGGCAGAGACCCAGTACTTC. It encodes CASSRTTGGPAETQYF.

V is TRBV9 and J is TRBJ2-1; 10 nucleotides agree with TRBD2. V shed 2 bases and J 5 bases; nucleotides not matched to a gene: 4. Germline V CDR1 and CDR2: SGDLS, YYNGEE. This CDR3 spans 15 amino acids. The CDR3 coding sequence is TGTGCCAGCAGCGTGGCTAGCGGGAGTAACAATGAGCAGTTCTTC. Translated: CASSVASGSNNEQFF. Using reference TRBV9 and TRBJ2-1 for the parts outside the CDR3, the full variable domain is DSGVTQTPKHLITATGQRVTLRCSPRSGDLSVYWYQQSLDQGLQFLIQYYNGEERAKGNILERFSAQQFPDLHSELNLSSLELGDSALYFCASSVASGSNNEQFFGPGTRLTVL.